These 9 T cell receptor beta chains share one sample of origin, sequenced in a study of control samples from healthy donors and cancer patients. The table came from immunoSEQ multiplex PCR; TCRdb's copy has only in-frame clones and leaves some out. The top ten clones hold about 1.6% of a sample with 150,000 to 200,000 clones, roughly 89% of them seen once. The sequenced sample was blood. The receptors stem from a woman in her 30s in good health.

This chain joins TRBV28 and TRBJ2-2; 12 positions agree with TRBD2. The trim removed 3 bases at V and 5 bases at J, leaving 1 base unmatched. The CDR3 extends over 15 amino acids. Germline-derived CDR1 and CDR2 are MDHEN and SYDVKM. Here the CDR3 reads CASSFLAGGTGELFF. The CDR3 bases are TGTGCCAGCAGTTTCCTAGCGGGAGGGACCGGGGAGCTGTTTTTT.

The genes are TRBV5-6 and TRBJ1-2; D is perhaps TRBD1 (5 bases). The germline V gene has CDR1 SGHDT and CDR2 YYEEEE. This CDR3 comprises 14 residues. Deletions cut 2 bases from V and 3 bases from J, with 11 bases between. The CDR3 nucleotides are TGTGCCAGCAGCTTCGGGGACGCCGACTATGGCTACACCTTC. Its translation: CASSFGDADYGYTF.

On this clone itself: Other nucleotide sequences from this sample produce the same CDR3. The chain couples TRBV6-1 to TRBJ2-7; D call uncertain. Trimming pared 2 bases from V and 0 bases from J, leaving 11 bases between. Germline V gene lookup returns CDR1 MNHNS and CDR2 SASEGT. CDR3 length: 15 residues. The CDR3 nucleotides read TGTGCCAGCAGTGAATCGGGCGGTAGCTCCTACGAGCAGTACTTC. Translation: CASSESGGSSYEQYF.

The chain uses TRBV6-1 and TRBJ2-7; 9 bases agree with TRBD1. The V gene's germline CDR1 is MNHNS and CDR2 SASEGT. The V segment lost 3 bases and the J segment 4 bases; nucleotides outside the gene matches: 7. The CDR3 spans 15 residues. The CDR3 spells CASSEYRQGGYEQYF. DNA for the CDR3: TGTGCCAGCAGTGAGTACCGACAGGGGGGTTACGAGCAGTACTTC.

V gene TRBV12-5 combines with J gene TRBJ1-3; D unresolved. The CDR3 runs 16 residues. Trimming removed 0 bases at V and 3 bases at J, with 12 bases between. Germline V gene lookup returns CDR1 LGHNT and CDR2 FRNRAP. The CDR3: CASGLVVPGNGNTIYF. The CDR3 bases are TGTGCTAGTGGTTTGGTAGTGCCGGGTAATGGAAACACCATATATTTT.

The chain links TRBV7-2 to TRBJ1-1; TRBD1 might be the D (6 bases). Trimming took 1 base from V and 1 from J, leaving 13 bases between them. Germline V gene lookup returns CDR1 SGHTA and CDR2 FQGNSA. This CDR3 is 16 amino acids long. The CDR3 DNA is TGTGCCAGCAGCTTAGGTACAGGGAGAAGGAACACTGAAGCTTTCTTT. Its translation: CASSLGTGRRNTEAFF.

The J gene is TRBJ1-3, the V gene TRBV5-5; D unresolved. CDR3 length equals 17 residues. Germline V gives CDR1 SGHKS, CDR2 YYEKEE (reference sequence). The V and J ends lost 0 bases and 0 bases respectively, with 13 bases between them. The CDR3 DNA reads TGTGCCAGCAGCTTGGCCGCTCGGACGGACTCTGGAAACACCATATATTTT. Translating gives CASSLAARTDSGNTIYF.

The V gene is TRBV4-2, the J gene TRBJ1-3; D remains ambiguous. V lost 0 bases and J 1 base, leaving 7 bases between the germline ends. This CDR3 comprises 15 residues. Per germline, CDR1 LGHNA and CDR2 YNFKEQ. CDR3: CASSQEWKSGNTIYF. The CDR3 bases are TGTGCCAGCAGCCAAGAATGGAAATCTGGAAACACCATATATTTT.

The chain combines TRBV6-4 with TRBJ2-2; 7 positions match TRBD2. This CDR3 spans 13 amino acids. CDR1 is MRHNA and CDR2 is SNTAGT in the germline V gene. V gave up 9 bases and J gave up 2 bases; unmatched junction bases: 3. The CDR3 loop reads CARGLPNTGELFF. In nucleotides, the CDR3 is TGTGCCAGGGGACTACCTAACACCGGGGAGCTGTTTTTT.